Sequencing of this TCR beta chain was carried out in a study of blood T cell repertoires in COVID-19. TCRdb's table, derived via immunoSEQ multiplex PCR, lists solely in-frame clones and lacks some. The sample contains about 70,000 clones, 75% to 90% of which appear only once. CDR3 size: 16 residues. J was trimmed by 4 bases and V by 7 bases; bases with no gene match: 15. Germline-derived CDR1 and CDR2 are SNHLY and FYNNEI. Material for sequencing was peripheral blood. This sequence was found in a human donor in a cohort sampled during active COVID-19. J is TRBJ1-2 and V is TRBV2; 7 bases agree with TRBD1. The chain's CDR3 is CASIPDRDSRGYGYTF. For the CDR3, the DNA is TGTGCCAGCATCCCAGACAGGGACAGTCGGGGCTATGGCTACACCTTC.